Sequencing of this T cell receptor beta chain was carried out in a study of T cells in Graves' hyperthyroidism and ophthalmopathy (dated by TCRdb to the late 2010s). A note on the overall study: Peripheral blood samples were taken at initial diagnosis, before any treatment was given. Once sampling was done, hyperthyroidism patients were given methimazole at a starting dose of 30 mg daily, whereas ophthalmopathy patients were given high-dose intravenous methylprednisolone. For training and testing, the 100 or so patients in the discovery cohort were randomly divided in a 7:3 ratio. The paper reports TCR Vbeta CDR3 sequencing of over 130 peripheral blood samples: 43 ophthalmopathy, some 80 hyperthyroidism and about 17 progressor patients. In addition, the study compared T-cell repertoires in thyroid tissue and in blood from five or six Graves' hyperthyroidism patients. An independent validation cohort of about 20 hyperthyroidism patients and 15 or so patients who later progressed to ophthalmopathy tested prospective prediction of ophthalmopathy. To identify distinguishing TCR V-J signatures, a discovery cohort of 100 or so patients was used, comprising 40 to 45 with Graves' ophthalmopathy and approximately 58 with stable Graves' hyperthyroidism. Here is what the overall study found, with its caveats: Ophthalmopathy was separated from stable hyperthyroidism by a 13 V-J signature model, with over 85% sensitivity and about 81% specificity obtained in cross-validation and 80%/75% obtained in testing. No statistical method was used to set the sample size in advance, and investigators knew the group allocation. In validation, the model predicted progression to ophthalmopathy with 65% to 71% sensitivity and approximately 74% specificity, a median of about 6 months before onset. Blood samples also contained most of the expanded thyroid clonotypes (frequency above 0.001), which suggests that blood repertoires may reflect thyroid immune responses.

In the case of this clonotype: Its antigen remains unidentified. It has no much larger one-base neighbor in the sample; base qualities were not kept.

The TCR beta CDR3 regions were amplified from the RNA transcripts. The first round of RT-PCR for the TCR CDR3 was performed with the HTBI primer set and the Qiagen OneStep RT-PCR kit. Libraries were constructed in a second round of multiplex PCR, after which size selection and purification were performed. Paired-end sequencing of the libraries was performed with 100 bp reads on an Illumina HiSeq2000. As for how the authors treated the data: Raw data were processed with SOAPnuke, discarding reads with adapters, uncalled bases, mean Phred below 15, or no exact constant-primer or identifier match. COPE v1.2.5 was used to merge the high-quality paired reads, and each unique nucleotide sequence was defined as a clonotype. Clonotypes were aligned to IMGT TRBV, TRBD and TRBJ reference segments using MiTCR v1.1. The analysis included only V-J combinations with a frequency above 0.0001, which together covered more than 98% of the repertoires. The TCS score was defined as F50 (clonal expansion) divided by E x V (chaos), with BLOSUM62-based TCRdist calculated between CDR3 peptides within each V-J. Welch's t-statistics and random forest reduced roughly 530 V-J features to 10 to 15, which were used in a naive Bayes classifier (R e1071). TCRdb's own reprocessing of the public reads used fastp at Q25 and MiXCR and kept productive beta chains. Rows merge per CDR3 protein into single entries with the most common DNA and genes. What appears here as the V and J calls and clone size reflects TCRdb's work, not the paper's. This sample has 350,000 to 400,000 distinct CDR3 sequences in its table, and about 15% of those were observed once. The ten largest clones represent approximately 32% of the sample.

Based on the germline V gene (reference sequence), the CDR1 and CDR2 sequences are LNHDA and SQIVND. The junction carries 11 bases between V and J, which are trimmed by 1 base and 4 bases respectively. Reading from cysteine to phenylalanine, the CDR3 counts 15 amino acids. Only the CDR3 portion is preserved as DNA: 45 bases, with reading frame beginning at the first base. A patient counted as having stable Graves' hyperthyroidism if no progression to ophthalmopathy occurred over 18 months of follow-up. Hyperthyroidism patients were newly diagnosed, with disease duration under 2 months, and aged 18 to 65 years. Patients with uncontrolled infections, other autoimmune diseases, pregnancy or lactation were excluded. Clinical symptoms, serum thyroxine and TRAb, thyroid ultrasound, and orbital computed tomography formed the basis for the diagnoses. Ficoll-Paque density gradient centrifugation was used to isolate PBMCs from around 10 ml of fresh peripheral blood. Trizol reagent was used to extract total RNA, and RNA quality was then checked on an Agilent 2100 Bioanalyzer.

The chain uses TRBV19 and TRBJ2-1; D gene: possibly TRBD2, on 6 matching bases. This TCR derives from a woman in her 30s with Graves' hyperthyroidism. Sequencing was performed on blood. The CDR3 protein sequence reads: CASSIGGGAYNEQFF. The DNA reads as follows: TGTGCCAGTAGTATAGGGGGCGGGGCATACAATGAGCAGTTCTTC.